This T cell receptor beta chain was obtained from a study of T cells in localized non-small cell lung cancer. Produced via immunoSEQ multiplex PCR; TCRdb's table is partial and in-frame only. In the table there are about 61,000 clones, about 90% of which are singletons. Germline V lookup: CDR1 MDHEN, CDR2 SYDVKM. The CDR3 sequence is 17 residues long. With V trimmed by 3 bases and J by 2 bases, 5 bases remained unmatched. The gene calls are TRBV28 and TRBJ2-6, with TRBD1 identical over 9 bases. This receptor was taken from a man aged 35 to 69 with stage I squamous cell lung carcinoma. The sequencing here drew on peripheral blood, taken before any cancer treatment. The CDR3 DNA reads as TGTGCCAGCAGTTTCGGGACAGGGAATCCTGGGGCCAACGTCCTGACTTTC. The encoded protein is CASSFGTGNPGANVLTF.